The rows below give T cell receptor beta chains drawn from one sample of a study of T cell changes during pregnancy in multiple sclerosis. Sequenced by immunoSEQ multiplex PCR; TCRdb stores in-frame clones only, minus some. This sample yields 35,000 to 45,000 clones, of which more than 90% are seen a single time; approximately 2% belongs to the top ten. Sequenced here: CD4+ T cells from peripheral blood mononuclear cells, sampled after pregnancy. Every receptor here comes from a female donor in good health, enrolled as a control in a pregnancy study. Each CDR3 is given with its conserved first and last residue. Each record gives: J gene, D gene, V gene, clone size, CDR3 DNA, CDR3 protein. The D gene is left open where the match is weak. A clone size is listed for some rows: how often the clone was seen (once, few, many), or a class if it is expanded.

J gene: TRBJ2-7; D gene: .; V gene: TRBV14; clone size: once; CDR3 DNA: TGTGCCAGCAGCCACGGGAGCCCTACCCTAGTGCAGTACTTC; CDR3 protein: CASSHGSPTLVQYF
J gene: TRBJ1-1; D gene: .; V gene: TRBV6-1; clone size: .; CDR3 DNA: TGTGCCAGCAGTCTCACCGGGACAATGAACACTGAAGCTTTCTTT; CDR3 protein: CASSLTGTMNTEAFF
J gene: TRBJ1-1; D gene: .; V gene: TRBV7-2; clone size: .; CDR3 DNA: TGTGCCAGCAGCTCCCTTATGAACACTGAAGCTTTCTTT; CDR3 protein: CASSSLMNTEAFF
J gene: TRBJ1-5; D gene: .; V gene: TRBV19; clone size: .; CDR3 DNA: TGTGCCAGTAGTAACAGGGAAGGTCAGCCCCAGCATTTT; CDR3 protein: CASSNREGQPQHF
J gene: TRBJ1-6; D gene: .; V gene: TRBV7-6; clone size: .; CDR3 DNA: TGTGCCAGCAGCAAACAGGGTTCTCGTTCACCCCTCCACTTT; CDR3 protein: CASSKQGSRSPLHF
J gene: TRBJ2-3; D gene: .; V gene: TRBV9; clone size: .; CDR3 DNA: TGTGCCAGCAGCGTAGGCCTACCGACTACAGATACGCAGTATTTT; CDR3 protein: CASSVGLPTTDTQYF
J gene: TRBJ2-7; D gene: .; V gene: TRBV11-3; clone size: .; CDR3 DNA: TGTGCCAGCAGCTTAAGGGGAGGGGGATACGAGCAGTACTTC; CDR3 protein: CASSLRGGGYEQYF
J gene: TRBJ2-1; D gene: TRBD2; V gene: TRBV28; clone size: once; CDR3 DNA: TGTGCCAGCAGTTTGGGGACTAGCGGCTACAATGAGCAGTTCTTC; CDR3 protein: CASSLGTSGYNEQFF
J gene: TRBJ2-1; D gene: TRBD1; V gene: TRBV6-1; clone size: .; CDR3 DNA: TGTGCCTCACAAACAGGGGCCACACGAAACGGGCAGTTCTTC; CDR3 protein: CASQTGATRNGQFF
J gene: TRBJ2-3; D gene: TRBD1; V gene: TRBV11-2; clone size: .; CDR3 DNA: TGTGCCAGCAGCGCAGGGGGCTCTAGAGATACGCAGTATTTT; CDR3 protein: CASSAGGSRDTQYF
J gene: TRBJ1-3; D gene: .; V gene: TRBV29-1; clone size: .; CDR3 DNA: TGCAGCGTTCATAGGGGATCTGGAAACACCATATATTTT; CDR3 protein: CSVHRGSGNTIYF
J gene: TRBJ1-1; D gene: TRBD1; V gene: TRBV6-5; clone size: .; CDR3 DNA: TGTGCCAGCAGCAGGACAGGGAACACTGAAGCTTTCTTT; CDR3 protein: CASSRTGNTEAFF
J gene: TRBJ1-5; D gene: .; V gene: TRBV30; clone size: .; CDR3 DNA: TGTGCCTGGAGTCCCGACACCCGCAATCAGCCCCAGCATTTT; CDR3 protein: CAWSPDTRNQPQHF
J gene: TRBJ1-4; D gene: .; V gene: TRBV19; clone size: .; CDR3 DNA: TGTGCCAGACAGGCAGTTGCAACTAATGAAAAACTGTTTTTT; CDR3 protein: CARQAVATNEKLFF
J gene: TRBJ1-4; D gene: TRBD1; V gene: TRBV27; clone size: .; CDR3 DNA: TGTGCCAGCAGTGTCAGGGGGCCAGGGGAAAAACTGTTTTTT; CDR3 protein: CASSVRGPGEKLFF
J gene: TRBJ2-1; D gene: .; V gene: TRBV25-1; clone size: .; CDR3 DNA: TGTGCCAGCAGTGAAGGGGGCCAACCCCACAATGAGCAGTTCTTC; CDR3 protein: CASSEGGQPHNEQFF
J gene: TRBJ2-7; D gene: TRBD2; V gene: TRBV4-2; clone size: .; CDR3 DNA: TGTGCCAGCAGCCAATTACTGGTAGGGCGGGAGTTTTACGAGCAGTACTTC; CDR3 protein: CASSQLLVGREFYEQYF
J gene: TRBJ1-1; D gene: .; V gene: TRBV7-8; clone size: .; CDR3 DNA: TGTGCCAGCAGCCCCCAGGGGAACACTGAAGCTTTCTTT; CDR3 protein: CASSPQGNTEAFF
J gene: TRBJ1-4; D gene: .; V gene: TRBV7-2; clone size: .; CDR3 DNA: TGTGCCAGCAGCATCCCAGGAGGTGGTGAAAAACTGTTTTTT; CDR3 protein: CASSIPGGGEKLFF
J gene: TRBJ1-1; D gene: TRBD1; V gene: TRBV6-5; clone size: .; CDR3 DNA: TGTGCCAGCAGACCCCCGACAGGGTGGGGCACTGAAGCTTTCTTT; CDR3 protein: CASRPPTGWGTEAFF
J gene: TRBJ2-1; D gene: TRBD2; V gene: TRBV7-2; clone size: .; CDR3 DNA: TGTGCCAGCAGCTTAGGTCTAGCGGGAGATGAGCAGTTCTTC; CDR3 protein: CASSLGLAGDEQFF
J gene: TRBJ1-1; D gene: TRBD1; V gene: TRBV18; clone size: .; CDR3 DNA: TGTGCCAGCTCACCACCGGGACAGGGGGCTTGGACTGAAGCTTTCTTT; CDR3 protein: CASSPPGQGAWTEAFF
J gene: TRBJ2-1; D gene: .; V gene: TRBV7-9; clone size: .; CDR3 DNA: TGTGCCAGCAGCCGAGGCTCCCAGCGGTACAATGAGCAGTTCTTC; CDR3 protein: CASSRGSQRYNEQFF
J gene: TRBJ1-5; D gene: TRBD1; V gene: TRBV10-3; clone size: .; CDR3 DNA: TGTGCCATCAGTCCGGGACAGCCCGATCAGCCCCAGCATTTT; CDR3 protein: CAISPGQPDQPQHF
J gene: TRBJ2-7; D gene: TRBD1; V gene: TRBV7-8; clone size: .; CDR3 DNA: TGTGCCAGCAGCGCACAGGGGGTCCTTTTCTACGAGCAGTACTTC; CDR3 protein: CASSAQGVLFYEQYF
J gene: TRBJ2-2; D gene: TRBD1; V gene: TRBV7-8; clone size: .; CDR3 DNA: TGTGCCAGCAGCTTAGGCAGGGGGCTGACCGGGGAGCTGTTTTTT; CDR3 protein: CASSLGRGLTGELFF
J gene: TRBJ2-5; D gene: .; V gene: TRBV7-9; clone size: .; CDR3 DNA: TGTGCCAGCAGCTGGGCAGGGGAAGAGACCCAGTACTTC; CDR3 protein: CASSWAGEETQYF
J gene: TRBJ2-7; D gene: TRBD1; V gene: TRBV14; clone size: .; CDR3 DNA: TGTGCCAGCAGCCAGGGGACAGGGGTACCCTACGAGCAGTACTTC; CDR3 protein: CASSQGTGVPYEQYF
J gene: TRBJ2-4; D gene: TRBD1; V gene: TRBV5-6; clone size: .; CDR3 DNA: TGTGCCAGCAGCCCCGGACAGGGTGTAAACATTCAGTACTTC; CDR3 protein: CASSPGQGVNIQYF
J gene: TRBJ2-3; D gene: TRBD1; V gene: TRBV28; clone size: .; CDR3 DNA: TGTGCCAGCAGTTCGGGACAGGGGGCCCCAGATACGCAGTATTTT; CDR3 protein: CASSSGQGAPDTQYF
J gene: TRBJ1-3; D gene: TRBD1; V gene: TRBV9; clone size: .; CDR3 DNA: TGTGCCAGCAGCGTTACAGGGGCTGGAAACACCATATATTTT; CDR3 protein: CASSVTGAGNTIYF
J gene: TRBJ2-5; D gene: TRBD2; V gene: TRBV4-1; clone size: .; CDR3 DNA: TGCGCCAGCAGCCAAGATGGGGTAGCGGGAGGGCCCTGGCCAGAGACCCAGTACTTC; CDR3 protein: CASSQDGVAGGPWPETQYF
J gene: TRBJ1-6; D gene: .; V gene: TRBV7-9; clone size: .; CDR3 DNA: TGTGCCAGCAGCCGGGAGGCGGCTGGGAATTCACCCCTCCACTTT; CDR3 protein: CASSREAAGNSPLHF
J gene: TRBJ2-7; D gene: TRBD1; V gene: TRBV29-1; clone size: .; CDR3 DNA: TGCAGCGTTACCTCCGGGACAGGGGCCTACGAGCAGTACTTC; CDR3 protein: CSVTSGTGAYEQYF
J gene: TRBJ2-7; D gene: TRBD2; V gene: TRBV5-4; clone size: .; CDR3 DNA: TGTGCCAGCAGCGGTCTAGCGGGGACCTACGAGCAGTACTTC; CDR3 protein: CASSGLAGTYEQYF
J gene: TRBJ2-2; D gene: TRBD1; V gene: TRBV19; clone size: .; CDR3 DNA: TGTGCCAGTAGTATCATACAGGGGGCGAACACCGGGGAGCTGTTTTTT; CDR3 protein: CASSIIQGANTGELFF
J gene: TRBJ2-2; D gene: .; V gene: TRBV5-6; clone size: once; CDR3 DNA: TGTGCCAGCAGTTTCCCGGGGAGCGGGACCGGGGAGCTGTTTTTT; CDR3 protein: CASSFPGSGTGELFF
J gene: TRBJ2-6; D gene: TRBD1; V gene: TRBV30; clone size: once; CDR3 DNA: TGTGCCTGGAGTGTAGGGGGCTTGCCTGGGGCCAACGTCCTGACTTTC; CDR3 protein: CAWSVGGLPGANVLTF
J gene: TRBJ2-7; D gene: TRBD1; V gene: TRBV5-5; clone size: .; CDR3 DNA: TGTGCCAGCAGCTGGGGACAGGGGTTCTACGAGCAGTACTTC; CDR3 protein: CASSWGQGFYEQYF
J gene: TRBJ1-2; D gene: .; V gene: TRBV28; clone size: .; CDR3 DNA: TGTGCCAGCAGTTCGAGAAGCTATGGCTACACCTTC; CDR3 protein: CASSSRSYGYTF
J gene: TRBJ2-1; D gene: TRBD2; V gene: TRBV7-3; clone size: .; CDR3 DNA: TGTGCCAGCAGCTCCCTTACTAGCGGACAGTTCTTC; CDR3 protein: CASSSLTSGQFF
J gene: TRBJ1-3; D gene: TRBD1; V gene: TRBV28; clone size: .; CDR3 DNA: TGTGCCAGCAGCCCAGGGGGCACCTCTGGAAACACCATATATTTT; CDR3 protein: CASSPGGTSGNTIYF
J gene: TRBJ1-4; D gene: .; V gene: TRBV15; clone size: .; CDR3 DNA: TGTGCCACCAGCAGAGATAAGGGGGGGGGTGAAAAACTGTTTTTT; CDR3 protein: CATSRDKGGGEKLFF
J gene: TRBJ1-2; D gene: TRBD1; V gene: TRBV6-1; clone size: .; CDR3 DNA: TGTGCCAGCAGTGAACAACAGGGGGCTTCCTATGGCTACACCTTC; CDR3 protein: CASSEQQGASYGYTF
J gene: TRBJ1-4; D gene: TRBD1; V gene: TRBV11-3; clone size: once; CDR3 DNA: TGTGCCAGCAGCCCACACGGACAGGGCGGCGAAAAACTGTTTTTT; CDR3 protein: CASSPHGQGGEKLFF
J gene: TRBJ2-7; D gene: TRBD1; V gene: TRBV5-6; clone size: .; CDR3 DNA: TGTGCCAGCAGCCCGGGACAGCCATCCTACGAGCAGTACTTC; CDR3 protein: CASSPGQPSYEQYF
J gene: TRBJ2-7; D gene: .; V gene: TRBV2; clone size: .; CDR3 DNA: TGTGCCAGCGGAGTCAACAGGGCCTACGAGCAGTACTTC; CDR3 protein: CASGVNRAYEQYF
J gene: TRBJ1-2; D gene: TRBD1; V gene: TRBV18; clone size: .; CDR3 DNA: TGTGCCAGCTCACCAGACAGGGCCCATGGCTACACCTTC; CDR3 protein: CASSPDRAHGYTF
J gene: TRBJ1-1; D gene: .; V gene: TRBV19; clone size: .; CDR3 DNA: TGTGCCAGTAGTACGTTCCGAGTGAACACTGAAGCTTTCTTT; CDR3 protein: CASSTFRVNTEAFF
J gene: TRBJ2-3; D gene: TRBD2; V gene: TRBV5-4; clone size: .; CDR3 DNA: TGTGCCAGCAGCCCGACTAGCGGAACGTCAGATACGCAGTATTTT; CDR3 protein: CASSPTSGTSDTQYF
J gene: TRBJ1-4; D gene: .; V gene: TRBV7-9; clone size: once; CDR3 DNA: TGTGCCAGCATGGTTGGGGGCATGGATGAAAAACTGTTTTTT; CDR3 protein: CASMVGGMDEKLFF
J gene: TRBJ2-7; D gene: .; V gene: TRBV11-2; clone size: .; CDR3 DNA: TGTGCCAGCAGCCCCATGGGGGCAACCTACGAGCAGTACTTC; CDR3 protein: CASSPMGATYEQYF
J gene: TRBJ1-2; D gene: .; V gene: TRBV5-1; clone size: .; CDR3 DNA: TGCGCCAGCTCGGCGGACGGGGACTATGGCTACACCTTC; CDR3 protein: CASSADGDYGYTF
J gene: TRBJ2-3; D gene: TRBD2; V gene: TRBV7-2; clone size: once; CDR3 DNA: TGTGCCAGCAGCTTAGTGGCTAGCGGGAGTACTCGGGCAGATACGCAGTATTTT; CDR3 protein: CASSLVASGSTRADTQYF
J gene: TRBJ2-1; D gene: .; V gene: TRBV30; clone size: .; CDR3 DNA: TGTGCCTGGACCGCCCCTAGCGAGACCTCCCGGAATGAGCAGTTCTTC; CDR3 protein: CAWTAPSETSRNEQFF
J gene: TRBJ2-7; D gene: TRBD2; V gene: TRBV2; clone size: .; CDR3 DNA: TGTGCCAGCAGGGGGGTAGCGGGAGGGTACGAGCAGTACTTC; CDR3 protein: CASRGVAGGYEQYF
J gene: TRBJ2-1; D gene: .; V gene: TRBV11-2; clone size: .; CDR3 DNA: TGTGCCAGCAGACGAACGCGAAGCTCCTACAATGAGCAGTTCTTC; CDR3 protein: CASRRTRSSYNEQFF
J gene: TRBJ1-1; D gene: TRBD1; V gene: TRBV14; clone size: .; CDR3 DNA: TGTGCCAGCAGCCAACTGGCAGGGGGCGGAACTGAAGCTTTCTTT; CDR3 protein: CASSQLAGGGTEAFF
J gene: TRBJ2-3; D gene: .; V gene: TRBV4-1; clone size: .; CDR3 DNA: TGCGCCAGCAGCCAAGATTCCGGGAAGAGGTCAGATACGCAGTATTTT; CDR3 protein: CASSQDSGKRSDTQYF